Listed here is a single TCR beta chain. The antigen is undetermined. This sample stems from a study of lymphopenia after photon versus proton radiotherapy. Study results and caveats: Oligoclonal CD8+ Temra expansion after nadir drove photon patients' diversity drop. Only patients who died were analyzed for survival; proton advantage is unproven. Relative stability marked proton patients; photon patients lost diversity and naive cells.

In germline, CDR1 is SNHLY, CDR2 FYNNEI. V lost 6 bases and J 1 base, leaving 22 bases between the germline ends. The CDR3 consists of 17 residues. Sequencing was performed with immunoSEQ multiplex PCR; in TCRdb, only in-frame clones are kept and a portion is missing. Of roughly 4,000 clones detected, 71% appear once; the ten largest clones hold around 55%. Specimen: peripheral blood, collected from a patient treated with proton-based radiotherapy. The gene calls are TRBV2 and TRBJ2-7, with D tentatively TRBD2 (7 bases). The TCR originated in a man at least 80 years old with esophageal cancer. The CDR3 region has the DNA TGTGCCAGCAGAAGAAGGGGGGGAGAGTGGAGGTCCTACGAGCAGTACTTC. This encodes CASRRRGGEWRSYEQYF.